The 2 T cell receptor beta chains presented below share a single source sample, sequenced in a study of T cell changes during pregnancy in multiple sclerosis. Sequencing was performed with immunoSEQ multiplex PCR; in TCRdb, only in-frame clones are kept and a portion is missing. The sample lists 35,000 to 45,000 clones, approximately 87% seen once, with about 5.1% in the top ten. This sample comprised peripheral blood, obtained in the second trimester of pregnancy. The receptor source for this set is a female donor in good health, enrolled as a control in a pregnancy study.

The V call is TRBV2, the J call TRBJ2-7; 7 bases fit TRBD1. The CDR3 has 12 residues. The germline gives CDR1 SNHLY, CDR2 FYNNEI. After removal of 5 bases from V and 5 bases from J, the junction contained 3 bases not matched to a gene. The CDR3 sequence is CASSRQGDEQYF. CDR3 coding DNA: TGTGCCAGCAGTAGACAGGGCGACGAGCAGTACTTC.

In DNA form, the CDR3 reads TGTGCCAGCAGCCCACGGACAGGGGGCGGGTTGAACACTGAAGCTTTCTTT. Its translation is CASSPRTGGGLNTEAFF. The rearrangement uses TRBV9 and TRBJ1-1; 11 bases match TRBD1. The CDR3 extends over 17 amino acids. Germline V gives CDR1 SGDLS, CDR2 YYNGEE. Unmatched junction bases numbered 8, after V lost 4 bases and J lost 0 bases.